Presented here are 21 T cell receptor beta chains from one specimen sequenced in a study of identical twins. A single record per CDR3 protein comes from TCRdb applying MiXCR to the 5' RACE reads. The sample records hundreds of thousands of distinct CDR3 sequences, approximately 7% being singletons. The same sample was also used in a study of yellow fever vaccine responses in identical twins.

Sequenced sample: memory (CD45RO+) T cells sorted from blood. These receptors were taken from a woman in her late teens or twenties in good health.

In its sample, this clonotype was seen many times. The J gene is TRBJ2-2, the V gene TRBV6-2 or TRBV6-3; D is unresolved. The CDR3 runs 16 residues. Germline CDR1 MNHEY, CDR2 SVGEGT. The V end was cut by 7 bases, the J end by 0 bases, with 15 bases between. In nucleotides, the CDR3 is TGTGCCAGCAAGGACGCAGGCCCCGCGAACACCGGGGAGCTGTTTTTT. This gives the protein CASKDAGPANTGELFF.

The chain has TRBV4-1 and TRBJ2-2; D uncertain. Trimming pared 0 bases from V and 6 bases from J, leaving 17 bases between. Germline CDR1 reads MGHRA; CDR2 reads YSYEKL. This CDR3 contains 17 residues. CDR3 nucleotide sequence: TGCGCCAGCAGCCAAGAGGCAGGCAGAAGGTCCCCCGGGGAGCTGTTTTTT. Translation gives CASSQEAGRRSPGELFF.

This clonotype ranks as medium-sized. The J gene is TRBJ2-2, the V gene TRBV7-8, with D hard to call. Per germline, CDR1 SGHVS and CDR2 FQNEAQ. Deletions cut 3 bases from V and 5 bases from J, with 16 bases between. This CDR3 region has 16 residues. For the CDR3, the DNA is TGTGCCAGCAGCTTTAAAGATCCGCCGCCAACCGGGGAGCTGTTTTTT. Translating gives CASSFKDPPPTGELFF. The full variable domain, completed using reference TRBV7-8 and TRBJ2-2, is GAGVSQSPRYKVAKRGQDVALRCDPISGHVSLFWYQQALGQGPEFLTYFQNEAQLDKSGLPSDRFFAERPEGSVSTLKIQRTQQEDSAVYLCASSFKDPPPTGELFFGEGSRLTVL.

This clonotype was seen a few times. The rearrangement uses TRBV18 and TRBJ2-5; 8 bases are shared with TRBD2. The junction had 7 bases not matched to a gene; V was cut back by 6 bases and J by 7 bases. Germline V gene sequence: CDR1 KGHSH, CDR2 LQKENI. The CDR3 is made up of 13 amino acids. This chain's CDR3 is CASSAGLAVTQYF. The DNA for the CDR3 is TGTGCCAGCTCCGCCGGACTAGCTGTGACCCAGTACTTC.

In this sample, this clonotype turned up many times. The chain couples TRBV27 to TRBJ2-7; D might be TRBD1 or TRBD2, each matching 5 bases. CDR3 size: 15 residues. The V gene's germline CDR1 is MNHEY and CDR2 SMNVEV (reference sequence). Trimming pared 7 bases from V and 4 bases from J, leaving 20 bases between. The CDR3 DNA reads TGTGCCAGCAAACCCACTCCCCGAGGGGATTACGAGCAGTACTTC. Translated: CASKPTPRGDYEQYF.

This clonotype was seen many times. The V gene is TRBV20-1, the J gene TRBJ1-5, with D possibly TRBD1 on 5 matching bases. The germline CDR1 and CDR2 sequences are DFQATT and SNEGSKA (reference sequence). V shed 2 bases and J shed 7 bases, with 9 bases lying between them. The CDR3 is 12 amino acids. DNA for the CDR3: TGCAGTGCTAGACAGGGCGGACAGCCCCAGCATTTT. This gives the protein CSARQGGQPQHF.

This clonotype was counted ten times or more. The chain has TRBV6-4 and TRBJ2-1, with TRBD1 identical over 9 bases. The junction had 6 bases not matched to a gene; V was cut back by 3 bases and J by 6 bases. The CDR3 is 15 residues long. Germline-derived CDR1 and CDR2 are MRHNA and SNTAGT. CDR3 sequence: CASSETGGASNEQFF. The CDR3 coding sequence is TGTGCCAGCAGTGAGACAGGGGGGGCAAGCAATGAGCAGTTCTTC.

In its sample, this clonotype was seen many times. V usage is TRBV20-1 and J usage is TRBJ2-1; 9 bases agree with TRBD2. Trimming at V came to 6 bases and at J to 4 bases, leaving 7 bases not matched to a gene. Germline V gene data show CDR1 as DFQATT and CDR2 as SNEGSKA (reference sequence). The CDR3 is 14 amino acids. The CDR3 DNA is TGCAGTGCCTTCGAGCGGGGGGTATACAATGAGCAGTTCTTC. Protein sequence: CSAFERGVYNEQFF.

This clonotype was picked up many times. The chain has TRBV5-1 and TRBJ1-1, with a possible D match to TRBD1 (5 bases). CDR1 is SGHRS, CDR2 YFSETQ, per germline. V was trimmed by 0 bases and J by 2 bases, leaving 11 bases between them. The CDR3 runs to 15 residues. The CDR3 DNA reads as TGCGCCAGCAGCTTGGGTTCAGGGCCTAACACTGAAGCTTTCTTT. This translates into CASSLGSGPNTEAFF.

In this sample, this clonotype turned up many times. The V gene is TRBV18, the J gene TRBJ1-6; possibly TRBD1 for D (5 bases). Germline V CDR1 and CDR2: KGHSH, LQKENI. The V end was cut by 6 bases, the J end by 16 bases, with 16 bases between. The CDR3 loop spans 12 amino acids. CDR3 protein: CASSPDSSPLHF. In DNA, the CDR3 is TGTGCCAGCTCCCCCGACAGTTCTCCTCTCCACTTT.

Only a few counts were recorded for this clonotype. This chain connects TRBV27 to TRBJ2-2; 9 bases fit TRBD2. V dropped 4 bases and J dropped 5; count of bases not matched to a gene: 8. This CDR3 is 16 amino acids long. The germline V gene has CDR1 MNHEY and CDR2 SMNVEV (reference sequence). The CDR3 here is CASSYDGLARTGELFF. CDR3 in DNA: TGTGCCAGCAGTTACGATGGACTAGCGAGGACCGGGGAGCTGTTTTTT.

V usage is TRBV5-1 and J usage is TRBJ2-3; TRBD2 matches 12 bases. CDR1 is SGHRS and CDR2 is YFSETQ in the germline V gene. The CDR3 runs to 18 residues. V gave up 0 bases and J gave up 3 bases; unmatched junction bases: 8. The CDR3, as DNA: TGCGCCAGCAGCTTGGTTCTAGCGGGGGGGCTGAATACAGATACGCAGTATTTT. Its translation is CASSLVLAGGLNTDTQYF.

There are a few counts of this clonotype. This chain links TRBV24-1 with TRBJ2-3; D gene uncertain. This CDR3 has 13 amino acids. Trimming cost V 1 base and J 3 bases, with 4 bases left between them. Looked up from germline, CDR1 is KGHDR and CDR2 is SFDVKD. CDR3 sequence reads: CATSDFVTDTQYF. The CDR3 DNA reads TGTGCCACCAGTGATTTTGTAACAGATACGCAGTATTTT.

V usage is TRBV28 and J usage is TRBJ1-4; the match to TRBD1 covers 9 bases. This CDR3 spans 15 amino acids. J was trimmed by 5 bases and V by 2 bases; bases with no gene match: 3. Per germline, CDR1 MDHEN and CDR2 SYDVKM. Here the CDR3 DNA reads TGTGCCAGCAGTTTACCCGGGACAGGGAATGAAAAACTGTTTTTT. Encoded protein: CASSLPGTGNEKLFF.

In its sample, this clonotype was seen a few times. This chain links TRBV9 with TRBJ1-1; a possible D gene is TRBD1 (5 bases). CDR1 is SGDLS and CDR2 is YYNGEE in the germline V gene. The V end lost 2 bases, the J end lost 0 bases, and 11 bases lay between the germline ends. This CDR3 comprises 15 residues. DNA for the CDR3: TGTGCCAGCAGCGTCCTGGGGGGAATGAACACTGAAGCTTTCTTT. It encodes CASSVLGGMNTEAFF. Together with reference TRBV9 and TRBJ1-1, the CDR3 gives the full variable domain: DSGVTQTPKHLITATGQRVTLRCSPRSGDLSVYWYQQSLDQGLQFLIQYYNGEERAKGNILERFSAQQFPDLHSELNLSSLELGDSALYFCASSVLGGMNTEAFFGQGTRLTVV.

This clonotype has a handful of counts. This chain joins TRBV29-1 and TRBJ2-6; D gene unclear. The V and J ends lost 4 bases and 4 bases respectively, with 14 bases between them. This CDR3 contains 15 residues. Germline CDR1 and CDR2: SQVTM and ANQGSEA. The chain's CDR3 is CSVGVLGTGANVLTF. CDR3 coding DNA: TGCAGCGTTGGGGTTCTCGGAACAGGGGCCAACGTCCTGACTTTC.

This clonotype was observed a handful of times. The V and J genes are TRBV14 and TRBJ2-2, with 11 nucleotides matching TRBD2. Unmatched junction bases numbered 6, after V lost 4 bases and J lost 5 bases. Germline V gene lookup returns CDR1 SGHDN and CDR2 FVKESK. This CDR3 is built from 16 residues. Here the CDR3 DNA reads TGTGCCAGCAGCCGTGGCACTAGCGGGAGTACCGGGGAGCTGTTTTTT. This sequence encodes CASSRGTSGSTGELFF.

This clonotype was detected only a few times. V usage is TRBV12-3 or TRBV12-4 and J usage is TRBJ2-1, with TRBD2 matching over 8 bases. The CDR3 is 14 residues long. V lost 7 bases and J lost 9; bases outside the gene matches: 11. CDR3 region: CASTSGGPSGEQFF. The CDR3 DNA follows: TGTGCCAGCACCTCGGGAGGGCCGAGTGGTGAGCAGTTCTTC.

This clonotype was counted a few times. The chain links TRBV27 to TRBJ2-3, with a weak D call TRBD2 (5 bases). Germline V CDR1 and CDR2: MNHEY, SMNVEV (reference sequence). The ends were cut back, 6 bases at V and 2 bases at J, with 9 bases in the middle. This CDR3 spans 13 amino acids. As DNA, the CDR3 is TGTGCCAGCAGCTTCGGGGTCACAGATACGCAGTATTTT. Its protein is CASSFGVTDTQYF.

The chain uses TRBV6-5 and TRBJ2-3; TRBD1 matches at 7 bases. CDR3 length: 14 residues. V was pared by 2 bases and J by 5 bases, with 4 bases of the junction left unmatched. From germline, CDR1 is MNHEY and CDR2 SVGAGI. This chain's CDR3 is CASSYPTGRDTQYF. For the CDR3, the DNA is TGTGCCAGCAGTTACCCGACAGGGAGAGATACGCAGTATTTT.

This chain uses TRBV27 with TRBJ2-5; 16 bases are a match to TRBD2. The junction had 9 bases not matched to a gene; V was cut back by 4 bases and J by 4 bases. Germline V gene data show CDR1 as MNHEY and CDR2 as SMNVEV (reference sequence). This CDR3 has 18 amino acids. CDR3: CASSSSGTSGRAGETQYF. CDR3 DNA: TGTGCCAGCAGTTCCTCCGGGACTAGCGGGAGGGCCGGAGAGACCCAGTACTTC.